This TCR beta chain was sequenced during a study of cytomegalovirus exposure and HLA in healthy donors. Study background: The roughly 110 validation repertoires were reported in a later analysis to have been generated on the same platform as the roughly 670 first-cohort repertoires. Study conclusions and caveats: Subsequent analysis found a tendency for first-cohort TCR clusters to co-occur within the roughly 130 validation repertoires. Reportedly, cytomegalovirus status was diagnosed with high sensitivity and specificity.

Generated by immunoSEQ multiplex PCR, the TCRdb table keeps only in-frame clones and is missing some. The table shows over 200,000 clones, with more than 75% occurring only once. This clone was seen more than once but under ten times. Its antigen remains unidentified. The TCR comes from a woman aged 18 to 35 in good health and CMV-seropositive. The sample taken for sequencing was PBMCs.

For the CDR3, the DNA is TGTGCCACCACAGGGTTTTACGAGCAGTACTTC. Protein: CATTGFYEQYF. The chain combines TRBV6-5 with TRBJ2-7; a weak D match, TRBD1 (6 bases). Deletions cut 10 bases from V and 4 bases from J, with 11 bases between. In germline, CDR1 is MNHEY, CDR2 SVGAGI. This CDR3 contains 11 residues.